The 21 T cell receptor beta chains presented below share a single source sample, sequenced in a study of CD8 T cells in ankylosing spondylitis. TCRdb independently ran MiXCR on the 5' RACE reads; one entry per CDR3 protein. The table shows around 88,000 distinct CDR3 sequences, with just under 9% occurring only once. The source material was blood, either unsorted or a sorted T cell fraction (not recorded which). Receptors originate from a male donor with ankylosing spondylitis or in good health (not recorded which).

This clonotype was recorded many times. CDR3 DNA: TGTGCCAGCGCGAAACAGGGGACTAGCAATCAGCCCCAGCATTTT. Its translation is CASAKQGTSNQPQHF. This chain connects TRBV2 to TRBJ1-5, with TRBD1 matching over 7 bases. Germline trimming cut 8 bases from V and 0 bases from J; bases unmatched to any gene: 7. The CDR3 length is 15 residues. The V gene's germline CDR1 is SNHLY and CDR2 FYNNEI.

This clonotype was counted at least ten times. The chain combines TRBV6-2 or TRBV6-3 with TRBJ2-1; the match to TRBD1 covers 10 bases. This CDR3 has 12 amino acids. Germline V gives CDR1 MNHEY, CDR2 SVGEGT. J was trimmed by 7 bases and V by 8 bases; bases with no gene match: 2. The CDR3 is CASQGQGNEQFF. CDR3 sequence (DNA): TGTGCCAGCCAGGGACAGGGGAATGAGCAGTTCTTC.

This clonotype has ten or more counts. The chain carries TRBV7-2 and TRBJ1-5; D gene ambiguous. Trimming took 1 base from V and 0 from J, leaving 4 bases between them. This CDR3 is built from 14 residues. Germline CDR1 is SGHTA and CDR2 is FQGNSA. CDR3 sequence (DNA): TGTGCCAGCAGCTTAGTCGGTAGCAATCAGCCCCAGCATTTT. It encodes CASSLVGSNQPQHF.

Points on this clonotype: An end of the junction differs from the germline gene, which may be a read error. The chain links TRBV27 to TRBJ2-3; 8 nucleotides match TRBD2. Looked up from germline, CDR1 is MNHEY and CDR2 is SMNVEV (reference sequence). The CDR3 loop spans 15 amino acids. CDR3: CASSSLAGSTDTQFF. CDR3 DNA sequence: TGTGCCAGCAGTTCATTAGCGGGGTCCACAGATACGCAGTTTTTT.

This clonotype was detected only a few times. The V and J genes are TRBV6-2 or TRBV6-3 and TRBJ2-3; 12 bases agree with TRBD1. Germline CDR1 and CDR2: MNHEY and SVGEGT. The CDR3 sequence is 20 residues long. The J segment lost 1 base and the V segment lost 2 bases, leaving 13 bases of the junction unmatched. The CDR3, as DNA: TGTGCCAGCAGTTACCGTCCCCCGGGACAGGGGGCGCGGGGCACAGATACGCAGTATTTT. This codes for CASSYRPPGQGARGTDTQYF.

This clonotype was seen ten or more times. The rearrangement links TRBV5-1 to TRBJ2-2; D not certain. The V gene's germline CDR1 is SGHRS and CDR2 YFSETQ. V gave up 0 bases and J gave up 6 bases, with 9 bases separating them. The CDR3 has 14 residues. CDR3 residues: CASSLEATSGELFF. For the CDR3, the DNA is TGCGCCAGCAGCTTGGAGGCGACATCCGGGGAGCTGTTTTTT. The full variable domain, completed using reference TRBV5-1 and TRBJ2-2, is KAGVTQTPRYLIKTRGQQVTLSCSPISGHRSVSWYQQTPGQGLQFLFEYFSETQRNKGNFPGRFSGRQFSNSRSEMNVSTLELGDSALYLCASSLEATSGELFFGEGSRLTVL.

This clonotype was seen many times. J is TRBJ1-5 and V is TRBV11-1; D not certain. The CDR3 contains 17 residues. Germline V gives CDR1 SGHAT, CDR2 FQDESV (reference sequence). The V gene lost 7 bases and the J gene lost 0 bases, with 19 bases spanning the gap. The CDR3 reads CASTSKPTMNSNQPQHF. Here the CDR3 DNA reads TGTGCCAGCACCTCCAAACCTACCATGAATAGCAATCAGCCCCAGCATTTT.

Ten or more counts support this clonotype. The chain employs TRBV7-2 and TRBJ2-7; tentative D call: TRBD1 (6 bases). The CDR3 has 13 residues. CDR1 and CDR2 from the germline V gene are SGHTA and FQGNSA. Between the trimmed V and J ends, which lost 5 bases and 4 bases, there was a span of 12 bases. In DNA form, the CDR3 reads TGTGCCAGCAGCATGGACAGAGGATACGAGCAGTACTTC. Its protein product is CASSMDRGYEQYF. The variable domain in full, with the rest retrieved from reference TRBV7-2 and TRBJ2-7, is GAGVSQSPSNKVTEKGKDVELRCDPISGHTALYWYRQSLGQGLEFLIYFQGNSAPDKSGLPSDRFSAERTGGSVSTLTIQRTQQEDSAVYLCASSMDRGYEQYFGPGTRLTVT.

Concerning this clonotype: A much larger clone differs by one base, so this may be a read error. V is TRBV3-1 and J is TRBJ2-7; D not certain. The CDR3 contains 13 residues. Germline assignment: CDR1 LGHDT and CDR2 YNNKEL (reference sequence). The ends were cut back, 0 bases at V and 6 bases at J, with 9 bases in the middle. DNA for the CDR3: TGTGCCAGCAGCCAAGATCAGGCTGCCGAGCAGTACTTC. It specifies CASSQDQAAEQYF.

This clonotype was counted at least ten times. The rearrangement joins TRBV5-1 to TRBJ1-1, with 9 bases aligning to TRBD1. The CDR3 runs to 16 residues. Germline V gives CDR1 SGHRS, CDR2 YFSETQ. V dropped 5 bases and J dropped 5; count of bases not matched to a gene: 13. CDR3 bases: TGCGCCAGCAGGGATTATCGGGACAGGGAGGGGACTGAAGCTTTCTTT. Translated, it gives CASRDYRDREGTEAFF.

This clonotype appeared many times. CDR3 residues: CASSLTLRGGRYNEQFF. The CDR3 DNA sequence: TGTGCCAGCAGCTTAACGTTGCGGGGGGGCCGGTACAATGAGCAGTTCTTC. V and J are TRBV7-3 and TRBJ2-1, with 9 nucleotides matching TRBD2. Germline assignment: CDR1 SGHTA and CDR2 FQGTGA. V lost 0 bases to trimming and J lost 4 bases; unmatched junction nucleotides: 7. This CDR3 has 17 amino acids. The entire variable domain, with the rest obtained from reference TRBV7-3 and TRBJ2-1, is as follows: GAGVSQTPSNKVTEKGKYVELRCDPISGHTALYWYRQSLGQGPEFLIYFQGTGAADDSGLPNDRFFAVRPEGSVSTLKIQRTERGDSAVYLCASSLTLRGGRYNEQFFGPGTRLTVL.

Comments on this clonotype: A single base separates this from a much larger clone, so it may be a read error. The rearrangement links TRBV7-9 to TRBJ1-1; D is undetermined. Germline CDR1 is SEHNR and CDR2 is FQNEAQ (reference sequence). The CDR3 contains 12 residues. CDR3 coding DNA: TGTACCAGCAGCTTAGGAACCCCTGAAGCTTTCTTT. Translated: CTSSLGTPEAFF. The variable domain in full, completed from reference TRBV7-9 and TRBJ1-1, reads DTGVSQNPRHKITKRGQNVTFRCDPISEHNRLYWYRQTLGQGPEFLTYFQNEAQLEKSRLLSDRFSAERPKGSFSTLEIQRTEQGDSAMYLCTSSLGTPEAFFGQGTRLTVV.

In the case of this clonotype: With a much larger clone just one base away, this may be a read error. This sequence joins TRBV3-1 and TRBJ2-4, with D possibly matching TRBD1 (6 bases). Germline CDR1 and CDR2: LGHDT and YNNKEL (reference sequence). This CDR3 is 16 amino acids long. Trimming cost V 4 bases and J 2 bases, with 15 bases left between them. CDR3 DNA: TGTGCCAGCAGCCTCCTGCCAGACAGGTCCAAAAACATTCAGTACTTC. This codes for CASSLLPDRSKNIQYF.

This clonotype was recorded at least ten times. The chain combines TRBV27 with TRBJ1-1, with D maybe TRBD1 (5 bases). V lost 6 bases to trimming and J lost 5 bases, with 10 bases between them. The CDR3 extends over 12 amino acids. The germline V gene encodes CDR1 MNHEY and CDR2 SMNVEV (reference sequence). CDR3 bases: TGTGCCAGCAGGGGGGAGGCGACTGAAGCTTTCTTT. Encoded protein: CASRGEATEAFF.

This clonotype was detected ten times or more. The CDR3 DNA follows: TGTGCCAGCGTTCCGGACGGCTACAATGAGCAGTTCTTC. Protein product: CASVPDGYNEQFF. The chain employs TRBV2 and TRBJ2-1; no clear D. Germline V gene data show CDR1 as SNHLY and CDR2 as FYNNEI. The CDR3 extends over 13 amino acids. The ends were cut back, 8 bases at V and 3 bases at J, with 11 bases in the middle.

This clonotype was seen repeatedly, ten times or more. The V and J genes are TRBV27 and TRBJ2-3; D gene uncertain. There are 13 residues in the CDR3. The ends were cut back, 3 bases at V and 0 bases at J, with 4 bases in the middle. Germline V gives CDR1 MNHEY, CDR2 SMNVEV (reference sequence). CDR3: CASSFLSTDTQYF. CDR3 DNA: TGTGCCAGCAGTTTCTTGAGCACAGATACGCAGTATTTT.

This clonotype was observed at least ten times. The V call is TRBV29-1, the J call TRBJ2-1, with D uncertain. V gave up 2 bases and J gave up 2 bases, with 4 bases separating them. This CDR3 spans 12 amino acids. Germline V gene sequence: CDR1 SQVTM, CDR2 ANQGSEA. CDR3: CSVESPYNEQFF. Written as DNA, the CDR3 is TGCAGCGTTGAAAGTCCCTACAATGAGCAGTTCTTC.

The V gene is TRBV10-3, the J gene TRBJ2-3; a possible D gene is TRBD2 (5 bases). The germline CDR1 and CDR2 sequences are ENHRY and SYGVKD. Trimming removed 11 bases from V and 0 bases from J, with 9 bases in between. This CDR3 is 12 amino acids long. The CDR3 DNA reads TGTGCCGCTAGCTCTAGCACAGATACGCAGTATTTT. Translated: CAASSSTDTQYF.

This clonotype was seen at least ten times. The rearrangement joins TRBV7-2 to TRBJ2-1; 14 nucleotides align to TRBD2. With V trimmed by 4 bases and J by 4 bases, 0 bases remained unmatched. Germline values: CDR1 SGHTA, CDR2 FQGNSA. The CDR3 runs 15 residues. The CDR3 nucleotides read TGTGCCAGCAGCTGGACTAGCGGGGGGTACAATGAGCAGTTCTTC. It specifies CASSWTSGGYNEQFF.

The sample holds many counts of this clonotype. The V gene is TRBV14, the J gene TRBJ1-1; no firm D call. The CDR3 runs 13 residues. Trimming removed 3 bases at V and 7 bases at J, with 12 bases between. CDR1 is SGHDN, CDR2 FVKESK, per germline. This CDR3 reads CASSHYPTDEAFF. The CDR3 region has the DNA TGTGCCAGCAGCCATTACCCAACGGATGAAGCTTTCTTT.

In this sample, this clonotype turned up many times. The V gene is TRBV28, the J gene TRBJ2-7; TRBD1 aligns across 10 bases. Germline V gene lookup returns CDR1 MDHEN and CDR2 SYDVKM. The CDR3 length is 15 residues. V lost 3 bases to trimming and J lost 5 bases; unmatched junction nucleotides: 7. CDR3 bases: TGTGCCAGCAGTTTGGCTGGGACAGGGGTCCACGAGCAGTACTTC. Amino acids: CASSLAGTGVHEQYF. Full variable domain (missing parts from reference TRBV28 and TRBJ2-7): DVKVTQSSRYLVKRTGEKVFLECVQDMDHENMFWYRQDPGLGLRLIYFSYDVKMKEKGDIPEGYSVSREKKERFSLILESASTNQTSMYLCASSLAGTGVHEQYFGPGTRLTVT.